This entry describes one T cell receptor beta chain. The germline V gene has CDR1 WNHNN and CDR2 SYGVQD (reference sequence). Between the trimmed V and J ends, which lost 6 bases and 5 bases, there was a span of 17 bases. This CDR3 contains 14 residues. Data came from immunoSEQ multiplex PCR; TCRdb stores just in-frame clones and leaves some out. The sample shows more than 300,000 clones, about 90% of them seen only once. This sample was taken from a study of blood T cell repertoires in COVID-19. Turning to the study itself: Nucleic acid was either cDNA or gDNA, and it came from T cells, B-cell-depleted T cells, or PBMCs.

The sequenced sample was peripheral blood. The V gene is TRBV10-1, the J gene TRBJ2-7; the D gene is possibly TRBD1 (6 bases). The receptor was isolated from a woman aged 25 to 39 with COVID-19, enrolled during active disease. Here the CDR3 reads CASSLTGLGNEQYF. CDR3 nucleotide sequence: TGCGCCAGCAGCCTGACAGGACTGGGAAACGAGCAGTACTTC.